This entry concerns a single T cell receptor beta chain. This entry belongs to a study of T cells in pancreatic ductal adenocarcinoma. The method was immunoSEQ multiplex PCR; TCRdb's version includes in-frame clones alone and lacks a portion of them. The data hold over 85,000 clones, with over 90% observed a single time. Trimming took off 10 bases at V and 1 base at J, with 14 bases between the two ends. CDR1 MDHEN and CDR2 SYDVKM come from the germline V gene. The CDR3 is made up of 14 amino acids. The selected patients with pancreatic ductal adenocarcinoma had surgery but no neoadjuvant therapy. This rearrangement joins TRBV28 to TRBJ2-1; D might be TRBD1 (6 bases). Sequenced sample: PBMCs. The origin of this receptor is a human donor with pancreatic ductal adenocarcinoma. CDR3 region: CATTGQGSYNEQFF. CDR3 coding DNA: TGTGCCACCACCGGGCAGGGGTCCTACAATGAGCAGTTCTTC.